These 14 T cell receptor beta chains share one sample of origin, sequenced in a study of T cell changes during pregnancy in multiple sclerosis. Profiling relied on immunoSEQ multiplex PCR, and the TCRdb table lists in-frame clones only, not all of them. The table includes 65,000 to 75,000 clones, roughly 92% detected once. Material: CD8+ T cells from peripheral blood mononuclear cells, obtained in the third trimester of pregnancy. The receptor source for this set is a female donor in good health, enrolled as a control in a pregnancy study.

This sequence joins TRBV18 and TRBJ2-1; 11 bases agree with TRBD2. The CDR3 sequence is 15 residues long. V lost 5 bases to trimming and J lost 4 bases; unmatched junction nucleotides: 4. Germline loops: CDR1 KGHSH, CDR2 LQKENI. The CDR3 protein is CASSELAGAYNEQFF. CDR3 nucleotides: TGTGCCAGCTCAGAACTAGCGGGGGCTTACAATGAGCAGTTCTTC.

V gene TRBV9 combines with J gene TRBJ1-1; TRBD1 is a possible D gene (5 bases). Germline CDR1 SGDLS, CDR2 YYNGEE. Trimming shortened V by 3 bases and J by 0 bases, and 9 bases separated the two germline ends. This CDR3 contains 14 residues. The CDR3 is CASSGGLLNTEAFF. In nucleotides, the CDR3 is TGTGCCAGCAGCGGGGGACTTTTGAACACTGAAGCTTTCTTT. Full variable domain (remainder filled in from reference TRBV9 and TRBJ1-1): DSGVTQTPKHLITATGQRVTLRCSPRSGDLSVYWYQQSLDQGLQFLIQYYNGEERAKGNILERFSAQQFPDLHSELNLSSLELGDSALYFCASSGGLLNTEAFFGQGTRLTVV.

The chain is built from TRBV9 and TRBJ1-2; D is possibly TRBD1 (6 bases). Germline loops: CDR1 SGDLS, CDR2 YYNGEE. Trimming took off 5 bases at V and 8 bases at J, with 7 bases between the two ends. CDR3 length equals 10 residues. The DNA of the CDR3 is TGTGCCAGCAGGGGACACGGCTACACCTTC. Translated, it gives CASRGHGYTF. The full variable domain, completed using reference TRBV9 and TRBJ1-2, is DSGVTQTPKHLITATGQRVTLRCSPRSGDLSVYWYQQSLDQGLQFLIQYYNGEERAKGNILERFSAQQFPDLHSELNLSSLELGDSALYFCASRGHGYTFGSGTRLTVV.

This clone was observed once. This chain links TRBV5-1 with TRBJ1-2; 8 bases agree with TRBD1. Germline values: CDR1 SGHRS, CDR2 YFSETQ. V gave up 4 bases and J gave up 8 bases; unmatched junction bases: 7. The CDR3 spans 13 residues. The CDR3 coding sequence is TGCGCCAGCAGCCATCAGGGGGCGCAGGGCTACACCTTC. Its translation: CASSHQGAQGYTF.

The CDR3 loop is CASSYDRTPYDEQYF. The CDR3 nucleotides are TGTGCCAGCAGTTATGACAGGACCCCTTACGACGAGCAGTACTTC. The chain has TRBV27 and TRBJ2-7; a possible D gene is TRBD1 (6 bases). The germline V and J ends were trimmed by 4 bases and 5 bases, with 18 bases remaining between them. Germline V gives CDR1 MNHEY, CDR2 SMNVEV (reference sequence). The CDR3 is 15 amino acids.

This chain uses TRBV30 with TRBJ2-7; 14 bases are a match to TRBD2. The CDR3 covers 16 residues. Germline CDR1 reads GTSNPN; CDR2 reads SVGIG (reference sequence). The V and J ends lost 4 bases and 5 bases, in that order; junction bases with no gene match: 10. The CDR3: CAWTGTSGGNRHEQYF. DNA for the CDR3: TGTGCCTGGACCGGGACTAGCGGGGGCAATCGTCACGAGCAGTACTTC.

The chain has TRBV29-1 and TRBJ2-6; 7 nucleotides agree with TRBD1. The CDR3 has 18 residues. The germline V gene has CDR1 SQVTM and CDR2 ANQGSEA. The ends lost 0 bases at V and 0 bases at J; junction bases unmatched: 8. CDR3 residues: CSVEEWRQGPSGANVLTF. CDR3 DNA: TGCAGCGTTGAAGAGTGGCGACAGGGCCCCTCTGGGGCCAACGTCCTGACTTTC.

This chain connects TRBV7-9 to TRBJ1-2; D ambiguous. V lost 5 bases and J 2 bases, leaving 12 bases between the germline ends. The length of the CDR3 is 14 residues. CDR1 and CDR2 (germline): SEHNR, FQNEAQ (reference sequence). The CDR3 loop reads CASSPRGENYGYTF. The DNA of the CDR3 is TGTGCCAGCAGCCCCCGCGGGGAGAACTATGGCTACACCTTC.

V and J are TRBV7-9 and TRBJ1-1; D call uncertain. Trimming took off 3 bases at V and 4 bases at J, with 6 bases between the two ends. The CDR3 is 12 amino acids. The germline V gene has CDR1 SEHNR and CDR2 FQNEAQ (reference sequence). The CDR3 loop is CASSFPSTEAFF. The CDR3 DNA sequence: TGTGCCAGCAGCTTCCCCAGCACTGAAGCTTTCTTT.

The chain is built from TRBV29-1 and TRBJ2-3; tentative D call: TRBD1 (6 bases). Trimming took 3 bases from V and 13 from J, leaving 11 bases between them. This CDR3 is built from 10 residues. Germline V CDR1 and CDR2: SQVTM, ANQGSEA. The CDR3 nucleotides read TGCAGCGTTGATCTGGGACACGAGTATTTT. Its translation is CSVDLGHEYF.

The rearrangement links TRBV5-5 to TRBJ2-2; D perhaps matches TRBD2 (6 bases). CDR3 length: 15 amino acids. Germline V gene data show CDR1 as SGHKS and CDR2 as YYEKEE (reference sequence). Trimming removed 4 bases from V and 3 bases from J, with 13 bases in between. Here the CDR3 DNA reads TGTGCCAGCAGCGTGTTACCGGGGGACACCGGGGAGCTGTTTTTT. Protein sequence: CASSVLPGDTGELFF.

CDR3 nucleotides: TGTGCCAGCAGCTTAGTGGCAGGGGCTGGGCAAGAGACCCAGTACTTC. Its protein product is CASSLVAGAGQETQYF. This rearrangement joins TRBV13 to TRBJ2-5; a possible D gene is TRBD1 (6 bases). CDR1 is PRHDT, CDR2 FYEKMQ, per germline (reference sequence). V was cut by 1 base and J by 2 bases, with 14 bases left in between. There are 16 residues in the CDR3.

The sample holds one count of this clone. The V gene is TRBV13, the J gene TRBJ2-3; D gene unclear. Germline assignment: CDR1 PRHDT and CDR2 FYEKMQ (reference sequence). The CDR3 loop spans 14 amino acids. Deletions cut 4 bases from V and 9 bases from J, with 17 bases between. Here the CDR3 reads CASSSPSLTVTQYF. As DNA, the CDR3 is TGTGCCAGCAGCTCCCCCTCCCTTACTGTAACGCAGTATTTT.

The CDR3 is CASSLWSGVPFNYGYTF. The CDR3 nucleotides are TGTGCCAGCAGCTTATGGTCGGGGGTCCCCTTTAACTATGGCTACACCTTC. The gene calls are TRBV13 and TRBJ1-2; D might be TRBD1 (5 bases). The CDR3 covers 17 residues. CDR1 is PRHDT and CDR2 is FYEKMQ in the germline V gene (reference sequence). Trimming stripped 2 bases from V and 1 base from J, with 17 bases between.